The next 22 T cell receptor beta chains were all read from a single sample in a study of blood T cell repertoires in COVID-19. Profiling relied on immunoSEQ multiplex PCR, and the TCRdb table lists in-frame clones only, not all of them. The table shows under 300,000 clones, with approximately 91% occurring only once. The source material was peripheral blood. These receptors were obtained from a woman in her 30s with acute or convalescent COVID-19.

The chain links TRBV7-2 to TRBJ2-3, with D possibly matching TRBD1 (6 bases). The V end was cut by 4 bases, the J end by 3 bases, with 11 bases between. Looked up from germline, CDR1 is SGHTA and CDR2 is FQGNSA. The CDR3 spans 14 residues. CDR3: CASSSDRQTDTQYF. CDR3 coding DNA: TGTGCCAGCAGCTCGGACAGACAAACAGATACGCAGTATTTT.

The chain links TRBV5-1 to TRBJ2-7; TRBD2 might be the D (7 bases). Germline V CDR1 and CDR2: SGHRS, YFSETQ. V lost 0 bases, J lost 6 bases, and 13 bases lay in between. The CDR3 loop spans 14 amino acids. CDR3 DNA sequence: TGCGCCAGCAGCTTGGACGGACTAGGGGGCGAGCAGTACTTC. Protein sequence: CASSLDGLGGEQYF.

V usage is TRBV15 and J usage is TRBJ1-5, with D possibly matching TRBD1 (6 bases). Trimming left V 3 bases short and J 4 bases short, with 13 bases between. The CDR3 has 15 residues. In germline, CDR1 is LNHNV, CDR2 YYDKDF (reference sequence). CDR3 sequence (DNA): TGTGCCACCAGCAGTCCCGGGACACGTAATCAGCCCCAGCATTTT. Amino acids: CATSSPGTRNQPQHF. Drawing the rest from reference TRBV15 and TRBJ1-5, the complete variable domain is DAMVIQNPRYQVTQFGKPVTLSCSQTLNHNVMYWYQQKSSQAPKLLFHYYDKDFNNEADTPDNFQSRRPNTSFCFLDIRSPGLGDTAMYLCATSSPGTRNQPQHFGDGTRLSIL.

The chain is built from TRBV11-2 and TRBJ2-1, with TRBD1 identical over 7 bases. The V gene's germline CDR1 is SGHAT and CDR2 FQNNGV. The J segment lost 13 bases and the V segment lost 5 bases, leaving 8 bases of the junction unmatched. The CDR3 length is 12 residues. Here the CDR3 DNA reads TGTGCCAGCAGCCCTCCGGACAGGACACAGTTCTTC. Translated: CASSPPDRTQFF.

The chain joins TRBV7-2 to TRBJ1-2; D remains ambiguous. This CDR3 has 16 amino acids. V lost 3 bases, J lost 6 bases, and 20 bases lay in between. The V gene's germline CDR1 is SGHTA and CDR2 FQGNSA. CDR3 nucleotide sequence: TGTGCCAGCAGCTTGGTTCCGGGATTAGGGCAAAATGGCTACACCTTC. It encodes CASSLVPGLGQNGYTF.

The rearrangement uses TRBV7-8 and TRBJ1-5; TRBD1 matches 8 bases. The V gene's germline CDR1 is SGHVS and CDR2 FQNEAQ. The CDR3 runs to 18 residues. Unmatched junction bases numbered 12, after V lost 5 bases and J lost 0 bases. The CDR3 loop reads CASSVTRGTGASNQPQHF. The CDR3 DNA follows: TGTGCCAGCAGCGTAACGAGGGGGACAGGAGCTAGCAATCAGCCCCAGCATTTT.

In this sample, this clone turned up a few times. The chain joins TRBV19 to TRBJ1-6; a weak D match, TRBD1 (5 bases). The CDR3 loop spans 15 amino acids. Per germline, CDR1 LNHDA and CDR2 SQIVND (reference sequence). Trimming left V 5 bases short and J 8 bases short, with 16 bases between. The CDR3 sequence: CASSLGWLRDSPLHF. The CDR3 DNA is TGTGCCAGTAGTCTTGGATGGCTCAGGGATTCACCCCTCCACTTT.

V is TRBV9 and J is TRBJ1-6; D is unresolved. Trimming left V 1 base short and J 5 bases short, with 7 bases between. The CDR3 extends over 14 amino acids. From germline, CDR1 is SGDLS and CDR2 YYNGEE. The CDR3 DNA follows: TGTGCCAGCAGCGTAATCAGTGATAATTCACCCCTCCACTTT. It is translated as CASSVISDNSPLHF.

The rearrangement joins TRBV7-9 to TRBJ2-1, with 11 bases aligning to TRBD2. With V trimmed by 3 bases and J by 7 bases, 11 bases remained unmatched. Per germline, CDR1 SEHNR and CDR2 FQNEAQ (reference sequence). The CDR3 has 17 amino acids. This CDR3 reads CASSFWDLAGGRNEQFF. The CDR3 nucleotides read TGTGCCAGCAGCTTTTGGGACTTAGCGGGAGGGAGAAATGAGCAGTTCTTC.

This chain links TRBV5-1 with TRBJ1-1; TRBD1 matches 10 bases. The CDR3 contains 14 residues. In germline, CDR1 is SGHRS, CDR2 YFSETQ. Trimming cost V 0 bases and J 6 bases; bases outside gene matches: 2. This chain's CDR3 is CASSLVGQGAEAFF. The CDR3 DNA is TGCGCCAGCAGCTTGGTCGGACAGGGGGCTGAAGCTTTCTTT.

The chain combines TRBV5-1 with TRBJ2-7; D is perhaps TRBD2 (7 bases). Trimming stripped 4 bases from V and 6 bases from J, with 11 bases between. This CDR3 has 12 amino acids. CDR1 is SGHRS and CDR2 is YFSETQ in the germline V gene. CDR3 DNA sequence: TGCGCCAGCAGCCGGGGGGCAGGCGAGCAGTACTTC. It is translated as CASSRGAGEQYF.

The J gene is TRBJ2-3, the V gene TRBV27; 9 bases are shared with TRBD1. The germline gives CDR1 MNHEY, CDR2 SMNVEV (reference sequence). V lost 5 bases and J lost 5; bases outside the gene matches: 5. The CDR3 covers 14 residues. The CDR3 DNA sequence: TGTGCCAGCAGTCCGGGACAGGGTTTAGATACGCAGTATTTT. It specifies CASSPGQGLDTQYF.

This rearrangement joins TRBV18 to TRBJ1-2; 8 bases are shared with TRBD1. This CDR3 has 17 amino acids. The ends lost 1 base at V and 1 base at J; junction bases unmatched: 8. Germline CDR1 KGHSH, CDR2 LQKENI. The CDR3: CASSPQDRVRSNYGYTF. Here the CDR3 DNA reads TGTGCCAGCTCACCACAGGACAGGGTCCGAAGTAACTATGGCTACACCTTC.

This chain links TRBV25-1 with TRBJ1-6; D remains unclear. Trimming left V 5 bases short and J 9 bases short, with 14 bases between. Germline V gene sequence: CDR1 MGHDK, CDR2 SYGVNS. CDR3 length: 14 amino acids. CDR3 loop: CASSYPREFSPLHF. CDR3 in DNA: TGTGCCAGCAGTTACCCCCGGGAGTTTTCACCCCTCCACTTT.

This rearrangement joins TRBV5-6 to TRBJ2-7; 8 bases fit TRBD1. This CDR3 has 15 amino acids. The germline CDR1 and CDR2 sequences are SGHDT and YYEEEE. Trimming cost V 0 bases and J 2 bases; bases outside gene matches: 4. CDR3 sequence: CASSLAGTGAYEQYF. The CDR3 DNA is TGTGCCAGCAGCTTGGCCGGGACAGGAGCCTACGAGCAGTACTTC.

V and J are TRBV10-3 and TRBJ1-2, with 9 bases matching TRBD1. Germline V gene data show CDR1 as ENHRY and CDR2 as SYGVKD. Trimming removed 10 bases from V and 8 bases from J; junction bases left unmatched: 11. CDR3 length: 13 residues. CDR3 amino acids: CASSTGGRKGYTF. In nucleotides, the CDR3 is TGTGCCAGCTCGACAGGGGGGCGGAAAGGCTACACCTTC.

The chain combines TRBV7-2 with TRBJ2-7; D ambiguous. The CDR3 extends over 13 amino acids. Trimming stripped 0 bases from V and 4 bases from J, with 7 bases between. The V gene's germline CDR1 is SGHTA and CDR2 FQGNSA. The CDR3 coding sequence is TGTGCCAGCAGCTTAGCCGTAAAATACGAGCAGTACTTC. It yields the protein CASSLAVKYEQYF.

This chain links TRBV4-3 with TRBJ2-1, with 11 bases aligning to TRBD2. CDR1 LGHNA and CDR2 YSLEER come from the germline V gene. V shed 3 bases, J shed 4 bases, and the junction held 5 bases outside the gene matches. The CDR3 runs 16 residues. The CDR3 DNA follows: TGCGCCAGCAGCCAGCTAGCGGGGGGCTCGTACAATGAGCAGTTCTTC. This encodes CASSQLAGGSYNEQFF.

The chain links TRBV15 to TRBJ1-6, with TRBD1 matching over 8 bases. V lost 5 bases and J lost 8; bases outside the gene matches: 5. CDR1 is LNHNV and CDR2 is YYDKDF in the germline V gene (reference sequence). The CDR3 extends over 14 amino acids. Here the CDR3 reads CATSLTGEDSPLHF. CDR3 sequence (DNA): TGTGCCACCAGCTTGACAGGGGAGGATTCACCCCTCCACTTT.

The chain carries TRBV19 and TRBJ2-7; 8 nucleotides line up with TRBD1. Per germline, CDR1 LNHDA and CDR2 SQIVND (reference sequence). There are 14 residues in the CDR3. The V and J ends lost 4 bases and 5 bases, in that order; junction bases with no gene match: 7. As DNA, the CDR3 is TGTGCCAGTAGTAAGCAGGGGGCCGTCCACGAGCAGTACTTC. Protein product: CASSKQGAVHEQYF. Variable domain in full (rest from reference TRBV19 and TRBJ2-7): DGGITQSPKYLFRKEGQNVTLSCEQNLNHDAMYWYRQDPGQGLRLIYYSQIVNDFQKGDIAEGYSVSREKKESFPLTVTSAQKNPTAFYLCASSKQGAVHEQYFGPGTRLTVT.

This chain connects TRBV12-3 or TRBV12-4 to TRBJ1-1, with D perhaps TRBD1 (6 bases). This CDR3 has 13 amino acids. Trimming pared 7 bases from V and 5 bases from J, leaving 14 bases between. The CDR3 sequence is CASTTRGWTEAFF. CDR3 DNA: TGTGCCAGCACCACCAGGGGTTGGACTGAAGCTTTCTTT.

The chain joins TRBV7-8 to TRBJ1-5; tentative D call: TRBD1 (5 bases). V dropped 6 bases and J dropped 0 bases, with 9 bases sitting between them. The germline V gene has CDR1 SGHVS and CDR2 FQNEAQ. The CDR3 is 14 amino acids. The CDR3 DNA reads TGTGCCAGCAGAACCGACAGTAGCAATCAGCCCCAGCATTTT. Its protein product is CASRTDSSNQPQHF.